This T cell receptor (beta chain) was sequenced for a study of radiation and T cells in renal cell carcinoma. As concerns this clone: As yet, its antigen is unknown.

Study-wide findings and caveats: No pretreatment tumor biopsies were available for baseline clonotypes. From baseline, blood top tumor clonotypes peaked at 2 weeks post-radiation.

Assay used: immunoSEQ multiplex PCR; TCRdb lists only in-frame clones, some missing. The table lists 130,000 to 150,000 clones, roughly 88% of them singletons. Time point reported: baseline pretreatment blood. Treatment meaning: 15 Gy SBRT to primary tumor, nephrectomy 4 weeks later. The sequencing here drew on blood, taken from a patient whose treatment included radiotherapy and nephrectomy. This sequence originates from a woman aged 45-60 years with renal cell carcinoma.

The chain's CDR3 is CASSLSLPGTSNTGELFF. CDR3 nucleotides: TGTGCCAGCAGCTTATCCTTACCCGGGACTAGCAACACCGGGGAGCTGTTTTTT. The chain recombines TRBV11-3 with TRBJ2-2, with 9 bases aligning to TRBD2. The CDR3 loop spans 18 amino acids. The germline V gene encodes CDR1 SGHNT and CDR2 YENEEA. The trim removed 2 bases at V and 2 bases at J, leaving 9 bases unmatched.